Each of the 8 T cell receptor beta chains below was sequenced from the same sample in a study of blood T cell repertoires in COVID-19. TCRdb keeps only in-frame clones here, not all; method: immunoSEQ multiplex PCR. The sample carries about 120,000 clones, 75% to 90% recorded once. Material for sequencing was peripheral blood. All receptors derive from a man aged 65 to 79 with acute or convalescent COVID-19.

The rearrangement joins TRBV4-1 to TRBJ1-6; a weak D match, TRBD1 (6 bases). CDR3 length: 16 residues. Trimming removed 4 bases at V and 6 bases at J, with 16 bases between. In germline, CDR1 is MGHRA, CDR2 YSYEKL. CDR3 protein: CASSLAPGEINSPLHF. The CDR3 DNA reads TGCGCCAGCAGCCTCGCCCCAGGGGAAATTAATTCACCCCTCCACTTT.

This clone was seen a few times. The chain combines TRBV3-1 (or the pseudogene TRBV3-2) with TRBJ2-1, with D tentatively TRBD1 (5 bases). The CDR3 runs to 20 residues. Trimming left V 1 base short and J 3 bases short, with 25 bases between. Germline lookup yields CDR1 LGHDT and CDR2 YNNKEL (reference sequence). Here the CDR3 reads CASSQVPFPDRTTYYNEQFF. CDR3 nucleotides: TGTGCCAGCAGCCAAGTCCCCTTCCCTGACAGAACCACTTACTACAATGAGCAGTTCTTC.

This clone is a singleton in its sample. This chain uses TRBV12-3 or TRBV12-4 with TRBJ1-2; 8 bases line up with TRBD1. The V gene end was trimmed by 5 bases and the J gene end by 4 bases; junction bases not matched to a gene: 3. The CDR3 runs 13 residues. The CDR3 reads CASSTQGVYGYTF. The CDR3 region has the DNA TGTGCCAGCAGTACACAGGGGGTCTATGGCTACACCTTC.

The gene calls are TRBV6-5 and TRBJ2-7; D possibly corresponds to TRBD1 (6 bases). This CDR3 is 13 amino acids long. Trimming cost V 2 bases and J 2 bases, with 7 bases left between them. Looked up from germline, CDR1 is MNHEY and CDR2 is SVGAGI. CDR3 DNA sequence: TGTGCCAGCAGTTACGACAGGACCTACGAGCAGTACTTC. This sequence encodes CASSYDRTYEQYF.

The chain recombines TRBV13 with TRBJ1-1; D unresolved. Trimming shortened V by 5 bases and J by 4 bases, and 11 bases separated the two germline ends. Germline values: CDR1 PRHDT, CDR2 FYEKMQ (reference sequence). The CDR3 runs 13 residues. The DNA of the CDR3 is TGTGCCAGCAGCCCCCCCCAAGCCACTGAAGCTTTCTTT. Translation gives CASSPPQATEAFF.

This chain joins TRBV15 and TRBJ1-5, with 7 bases that match TRBD1. With V trimmed by 1 base and J by 7 bases, 1 base remained unmatched. Germline V gene sequence: CDR1 LNHNV, CDR2 YYDKDF (reference sequence). The CDR3 sequence is 13 residues long. CDR3 sequence (DNA): TGTGCCACCAGCAGAGTAGGGGGCCAGCCCCAGCATTTT. Amino acids: CATSRVGGQPQHF. The whole variable domain, filled in from reference TRBV15 and TRBJ1-5, reads DAMVIQNPRYQVTQFGKPVTLSCSQTLNHNVMYWYQQKSSQAPKLLFHYYDKDFNNEADTPDNFQSRRPNTSFCFLDIRSPGLGDTAMYLCATSRVGGQPQHFGDGTRLSIL.

This clone was seen only once. This rearrangement joins TRBV11-2 to TRBJ1-1, with unresolved D. This CDR3 has 13 residues. V was trimmed by 5 bases and J by 0 bases, leaving 7 bases between them. Germline assignment: CDR1 SGHAT and CDR2 FQNNGV. CDR3 region: CASSLTLNTEAFF. CDR3 in DNA: TGTGCCAGCAGCCTGACACTGAACACTGAAGCTTTCTTT.

The genes are TRBV3-1 (or the pseudogene TRBV3-2) and TRBJ2-7; D is possibly TRBD1 (6 bases). V gave up 4 bases and J gave up 5 bases, with 18 bases separating them. The CDR3 is made up of 15 amino acids. Germline V CDR1 and CDR2: LGHDT, YNNKEL (reference sequence). CDR3 DNA sequence: TGTGCCAGCAGCCCAAACAACTTAACAGGGAACGAGCAGTACTTC. Its translation is CASSPNNLTGNEQYF.